Below are 20 T cell receptor beta chains sequenced from a single sample in a study of T cells in Graves' hyperthyroidism and ophthalmopathy. Amplification targeted TCR beta CDR3 regions from RNA transcripts. HTBI primers were used for first-round RT-PCR of the TCR CDR3. TCRdb passed the multiplex PCR reads through MiXCR, listing each CDR3 protein once. Of about 600,000 distinct CDR3 sequences in the sample, approximately 15% were seen once. The sequenced sample was blood. These receptors came from a woman in her thirties or forties with Graves' ophthalmopathy.

This clonotype has just a few counts. The chain has TRBV18 and TRBJ1-2; 7 bases match TRBD1. The V gene end was trimmed by 5 bases and the J gene end by 4 bases; junction bases not matched to a gene: 4. The CDR3 spans 13 residues. The germline V gene encodes CDR1 KGHSH and CDR2 LQKENI. The CDR3 protein is CASSTTGPYGYTF. In DNA, the CDR3 is TGTGCCAGCTCAACGACAGGGCCCTATGGCTACACCTTC.

This clonotype has only a few counts. The rearrangement uses TRBV29-1 and TRBJ1-1, with TRBD1 identical over 11 bases. The V and J ends lost 3 bases and 10 bases, in that order; junction bases with no gene match: 4. The CDR3 consists of 12 residues. From germline, CDR1 is SQVTM and CDR2 ANQGSEA. The CDR3 bases are TGCAGCGTTGAGGGACAGGGGGTGAGAGCTTTCTTT. Translating it yields CSVEGQGVRAFF.

This clonotype was counted ten times or more. The chain uses TRBV20-1 and TRBJ2-3; TRBD2 is a possible D gene (6 bases). The CDR3 totals 14 residues. The V end was cut by 6 bases, the J end by 1 base, with 14 bases between. CDR1 DFQATT and CDR2 SNEGSKA come from the germline V gene (reference sequence). CDR3 in DNA: TGCAGTGCCATCATGACTAGTCGCACAGATACGCAGTATTTT. Amino acids: CSAIMTSRTDTQYF.

The chain uses TRBV28 and TRBJ1-6; 8 bases line up with TRBD1. The germline CDR1 and CDR2 sequences are MDHEN and SYDVKM. After removal of 5 bases from V and 10 bases from J, the junction contained 7 bases not matched to a gene. The CDR3 has 14 amino acids. CDR3 sequence: CASSVGQGESPLHF. CDR3 DNA: TGTGCCAGCAGTGTTGGACAGGGAGAATCACCCCTCCACTTT.

The table lists this clonotype with many counts. The J gene is TRBJ2-1, the V gene TRBV9, with D hard to call. Germline V gene sequence: CDR1 SGDLS, CDR2 YYNGEE. The CDR3 extends over 13 amino acids. Trimming cost V 3 bases and J 1 base, with 5 bases left between them. The CDR3 nucleotides are TGTGCCAGCAGCGGACTGTCCTACAATGAGCAGTTCTTC. It yields the protein CASSGLSYNEQFF.

This clonotype has a count of ten or more. The V gene is TRBV6-1, the J gene TRBJ2-1; tentatively, D is TRBD2 (5 bases). V lost 5 bases to trimming and J lost 4 bases, with 18 bases between them. This CDR3 contains 16 residues. The germline CDR1 and CDR2 sequences are MNHNS and SASEGT. The CDR3 region is CASSSPPDSIYNEQFF. The CDR3 nucleotides are TGTGCCAGCAGTTCGCCCCCGGACTCGATATACAATGAGCAGTTCTTC.

The chain employs TRBV18 and TRBJ2-6, with 7 bases fitting TRBD1. The CDR3 sequence is 18 residues long. CDR1 is KGHSH and CDR2 is LQKENI in the germline V gene. The trim removed 0 bases at V and 0 bases at J, leaving 5 bases unmatched. DNA for the CDR3: TGTGCCAGCTCACCACCGACAGGGCCTAGCTCTGGGGCCAACGTCCTGACTTTC. Translated: CASSPPTGPSSGANVLTF.

The CDR3 sequence is CASSVLEGGQEKLFF. The CDR3 DNA reads as TGTGCCAGCAGTGTTTTGGAGGGGGGGCAGGAAAAACTGTTTTTT. This sequence joins TRBV6-2 or TRBV6-3 and TRBJ1-4; D possibly corresponds to TRBD1 (6 bases). The CDR3 has 15 amino acids. CDR1 is MNHEY and CDR2 is SVGEGT in the germline V gene. V lost 5 bases and J lost 8, with 18 bases in between.

This clonotype came up many times. This chain links TRBV5-1 with TRBJ2-2; D may be TRBD1 or TRBD2 (6 bases each). V dropped 1 base and J dropped 0 bases, with 10 bases sitting between them. Germline V lookup: CDR1 SGHRS, CDR2 YFSETQ. The CDR3 runs to 16 residues. CDR3 DNA: TGCGCCAGCAGCTTGAGGGGGGCGTCGAACACCGGGGAGCTGTTTTTT. It translates to CASSLRGASNTGELFF.

The chain has TRBV13 and TRBJ2-3, with TRBD2 identical over 9 bases. The CDR3 runs 18 residues. After removal of 6 bases from V and 2 bases from J, the junction contained 15 bases not matched to a gene. CDR1 is PRHDT and CDR2 is FYEKMQ in the germline V gene (reference sequence). The CDR3 nucleotides read TGTGCCAGCAGTTTGGCATGGGAGCGGGGGGTCGTCACAGATACGCAGTATTTT. Its translation: CASSLAWERGVVTDTQYF.

This clonotype turned up a few times. V and J are TRBV6-5 and TRBJ2-2; 10 nucleotides match TRBD2. CDR1 and CDR2 (germline): MNHEY, SVGAGI. V trimming: 2 bases; J trimming: 4 bases; junction bases outside the gene matches: 4. The CDR3 has 16 amino acids. CDR3 DNA sequence: TGTGCCAGCAGTTACGGGCCTAGCGGGAGCACCGGGGAGCTGTTTTTT. It specifies CASSYGPSGSTGELFF.

This clonotype occurred a few times. The gene calls are TRBV27 and TRBJ2-7; weak D call: TRBD2 (5 bases). The DNA end favors TRBJ2-4, so the J call may be wrong. This CDR3 comprises 16 residues. Germline V gene lookup returns CDR1 MNHEY and CDR2 SMNVEV (reference sequence). The CDR3 sequence is CASSLRPTRSQSIQYF. CDR3 coding DNA: TGTGCCAGCAGTTTACGGCCAACTAGGAGCCAAAGCATTCAGTACTTC.

This clonotype was found many times. This chain links TRBV20-1 with TRBJ1-2; tentative D call: TRBD1 (6 bases). The length of the CDR3 is 13 residues. Germline CDR1 is DFQATT and CDR2 is SNEGSKA (reference sequence). V dropped 5 bases and J dropped 4 bases, with 14 bases sitting between them. For the CDR3, the DNA is TGCAGTGCTGAAGGAGGGGGAGGCTATGGCTACACCTTC. It translates to CSAEGGGGYGYTF.

This clonotype was picked up many times. J is TRBJ2-1 and V is TRBV11-1; 13 nucleotides agree with TRBD2. The CDR3 loop spans 15 amino acids. Per germline, CDR1 SGHAT and CDR2 FQDESV (reference sequence). V was clipped by 5 bases and J by 7 bases; unmatched bases: 5. The CDR3 sequence: CASSTRTSGRNEQFF. The CDR3 bases are TGTGCCAGCAGCACCCGGACTAGCGGGAGAAATGAGCAGTTCTTC.

This clonotype was seen at least ten times. This chain uses TRBV2 with TRBJ1-6; 9 bases are a match to TRBD1. With 6 bases clipped from V and 0 bases from J, the junction kept 3 bases outside the gene matches. The length of the CDR3 is 16 residues. CDR1 is SNHLY, CDR2 FYNNEI, per germline. The DNA of the CDR3 is TGTGCCAGCAGAGGACAGGGGAGCTCCTATAATTCACCCCTCCACTTT. Residues: CASRGQGSSYNSPLHF.

The gene calls are TRBV29-1 and TRBJ2-5, with 8 bases that match TRBD1. The trim removed 4 bases at V and 1 base at J, leaving 2 bases unmatched. Germline V gene lookup returns CDR1 SQVTM and CDR2 ANQGSEA. This CDR3 is built from 13 residues. The CDR3, as DNA: TGCAGCGTTGGGGACAGGATCCAAGAGACCCAGTACTTC. Its protein product is CSVGDRIQETQYF.

The chain has TRBV28 and TRBJ1-5, with 7 nucleotides matching TRBD1. V was clipped by 7 bases and J by 4 bases; unmatched bases: 7. The CDR3 is 14 residues long. Looked up from germline, CDR1 is MDHEN and CDR2 is SYDVKM. The CDR3 sequence: CASIPGTANQPQHF. CDR3 nucleotide sequence: TGTGCCAGCATCCCGGGGACAGCAAATCAGCCCCAGCATTTT.

At least ten counts were recorded for this clonotype. The V and J genes are TRBV7-9 and TRBJ2-1, with D maybe TRBD1 (6 bases). V dropped 1 base and J dropped 13 bases, with 14 bases sitting between them. Germline V gene lookup returns CDR1 SEHNR and CDR2 FQNEAQ (reference sequence). CDR3 length equals 13 residues. The CDR3 DNA is TGTGCCAGCAGCTTAGAGGCAGGGGCCGTTCAGTTCTTC. It translates to CASSLEAGAVQFF. Filled out from reference TRBV7-9 and TRBJ2-1, the complete variable domain reads DTGVSQNPRHKITKRGQNVTFRCDPISEHNRLYWYRQTLGQGPEFLTYFQNEAQLEKSRLLSDRFSAERPKGSFSTLEIQRTEQGDSAMYLCASSLEAGAVQFFGPGTRLTVL.

This clonotype was recorded at least ten times. The J gene is TRBJ1-5, the V gene TRBV4-2; D is undetermined. The CDR3 runs 17 residues. Per the germline V gene, CDR1 is LGHNA and CDR2 is YNFKEQ. The V end was cut by 0 bases, the J end by 1 base, with 13 bases between. The CDR3 DNA follows: TGTGCCAGCAGCCAAGAAACCGCGCCCCGGAGCAATCAGCCCCAGCATTTT. This gives the protein CASSQETAPRSNQPQHF.

This clonotype was observed at least ten times. This may arise from a read error, as a much more abundant clone is one base away. This chain links TRBV6-1 with TRBJ1-5; D is undetermined. There are 15 residues in the CDR3. Trimming took 5 bases from V and 2 from J, leaving 13 bases between them. Germline-derived CDR1 and CDR2 are MNHNS and SASEGT. The chain's CDR3 is CASSRRNLGNQPQHF. In DNA, the CDR3 is TGTGCCAGCAGTCGCAGGAATCTTGGCAATCAGCCCCAGCATTTT.